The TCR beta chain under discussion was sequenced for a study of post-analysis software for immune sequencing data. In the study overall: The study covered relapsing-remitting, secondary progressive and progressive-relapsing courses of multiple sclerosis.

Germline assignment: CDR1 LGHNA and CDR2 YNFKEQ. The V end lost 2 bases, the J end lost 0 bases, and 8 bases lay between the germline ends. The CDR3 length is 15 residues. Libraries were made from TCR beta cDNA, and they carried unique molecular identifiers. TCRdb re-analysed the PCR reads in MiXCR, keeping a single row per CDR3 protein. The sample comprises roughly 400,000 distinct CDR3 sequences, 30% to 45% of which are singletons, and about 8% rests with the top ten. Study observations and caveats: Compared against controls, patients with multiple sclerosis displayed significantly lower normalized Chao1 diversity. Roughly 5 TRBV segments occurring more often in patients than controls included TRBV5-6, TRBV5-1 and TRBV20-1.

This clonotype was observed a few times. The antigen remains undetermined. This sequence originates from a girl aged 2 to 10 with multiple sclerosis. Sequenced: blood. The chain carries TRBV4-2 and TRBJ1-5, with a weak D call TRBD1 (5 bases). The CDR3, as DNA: TGTGCCAGCAGCCAAATAAGGGGTAGCAATCAGCCCCAGCATTTT. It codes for CASSQIRGSNQPQHF.